This TCR beta chain was sequenced in a study of T cells in Graves' hyperthyroidism and ophthalmopathy (dated by TCRdb to about 2019). Concerning the study at large: Peripheral blood samples were taken at initial diagnosis, before any treatment was given. To identify distinguishing TCR V-J signatures, a discovery cohort of 95 to 100 patients was used, comprising 40 to 45 with Graves' ophthalmopathy and some 57 with stable Graves' hyperthyroidism. Prospective prediction of ophthalmopathy was tested in an independent validation cohort consisting of about 19 hyperthyroidism patients and approximately 16 patients who later progressed to ophthalmopathy. For training and testing, the 95 to 100 patients in the discovery cohort were randomly divided in a 7:3 ratio. In addition, the study compared T-cell repertoires in thyroid tissue and in blood from several Graves' hyperthyroidism patients. Following sampling, methimazole starting at 30 mg daily was given to hyperthyroidism patients, and high-dose intravenous methylprednisolone was given to ophthalmopathy patients. The paper reports TCR Vbeta CDR3 sequencing of about 140 peripheral blood samples: around 41 ophthalmopathy, under 85 hyperthyroidism and approximately 17 progressor patients. The paper as a whole reports these results and caveats: No statistical method was used to set the sample size in advance, and investigators knew the group allocation. Most expanded thyroid clonotypes (frequency above 0.001) were also found in blood, which suggests that blood repertoires may mirror thyroid immune responses. In validation, the model predicted progression to ophthalmopathy with 55% to 71% sensitivity and over 72% specificity, a median of 6.5 months before onset. In cross-validation, a model built on a 13 V-J signature told ophthalmopathy apart from stable hyperthyroidism with about 90% sensitivity and roughly 82% specificity, and in testing the same model reached 80%/75%.

Stable Graves' hyperthyroidism was defined as no progression to ophthalmopathy during 18 months of follow-up. The hyperthyroidism patients were between 18 and 65 years old and newly diagnosed, with a disease duration of less than 2 months. Any patient with an uncontrolled infection, another autoimmune disease, pregnancy or lactation was excluded. Diagnoses were established on the basis of clinical symptoms, serum thyroxine and TRAb, thyroid ultrasound, and orbital computed tomography. Ficoll-Paque density gradient centrifugation was used to isolate PBMCs from approximately 11 ml of fresh peripheral blood. Trizol reagent was used to extract total RNA, and RNA quality was then checked on an Agilent 2100 Bioanalyzer. This clonotype has a handful of counts. The antigen it recognizes is unknown. No much larger clone is present one base from it, and per-base qualities are unavailable. Amplification of TCR beta CDR3 regions was carried out from RNA transcripts. The TCR CDR3 was subjected to a first round of RT-PCR using the HTBI primer set and the Qiagen OneStep RT-PCR kit. Libraries were constructed in a second round of multiplex PCR, after which size selection and purification were carried out. Paired-end sequencing of the libraries was performed with 100 bp reads on an Illumina HiSeq2000. Turning to the authors' computational methods: SOAPnuke was used to process the raw data, with reads discarded if the reads contained adapters or uncalled bases, had a mean Phred below 15, or lacked an exact constant-primer or identifier match. COPE v1.2.5 was used to merge the high-quality paired reads, and each unique nucleotide sequence was defined as a clonotype. MiTCR v1.1 was used to align the clonotypes against IMGT TRBV, TRBD and TRBJ reference segments. Analysis was restricted to V-J combinations with a frequency above 0.0001, which covered approximately 99% of repertoires. The TCS score was defined as F50 (clonal expansion) divided by E x V (chaos), with BLOSUM62-based TCRdist calculated between CDR3 peptides within each V-J. Welch's t-statistics and random forest reduced some 510 V-J features to 13, which were used in a naive Bayes classifier (R e1071). TCRdb reran the public reads through fastp at Q25 and MiXCR, keeping productive beta chains. When rows share a CDR3 protein, they turn into one entry using the most common DNA and genes. For this entry, the V and J calls and clone size follow TCRdb and not the study's own pipeline. Counted in this sample were approximately 400,000 distinct CDR3 sequences; approximately 25% of them appeared once. 73% of the sample goes to the ten largest clones.

V loses 0 bases, J loses 6 bases, and the germline ends lie 13 bases apart. The CDR3 has 15 amino acids, counting the end cysteine and phenylalanine. The read is trimmed to its CDR3 DNA, 45 bases read in frame from base 1. The germline V gene (reference sequence) supplies CDR1 SGHNT and CDR2 YYREEE. Here the chain combines TRBV5-4 and TRBJ2-1; the D segment cannot be called with confidence. The source of this sequence is a man between 50 and 59 years old with Graves' hyperthyroidism. Sequencing was done on a sample of blood. The nucleotides are TGTGCCAGCAGCTTGGACCCTAGTGAGTTCAATGAGCAGTTCTTC. This is translated as CASSLDPSEFNEQFF. The reference TRBV5-4 and TRBJ2-1 proteins fill in what lies around the CDR3, so the full variable domain reads ETGVTQSPTHLIKTRGQQVTLRCSSQSGHNTVSWYQQALGQGPQFIFQYYREEENGRGNFPPRFSGLQFPNYSSELNVNALELDDSALYLCASSLDPSEFNEQFFGPGTRLTVL.